This TCR beta chain appears in the sequencing data of a study of blood T cell repertoires in COVID-19. Germline CDR1 and CDR2: DFQATT and SNEGSKA (reference sequence). The CDR3 sequence is 15 residues long. Trimming took off 3 bases at V and 9 bases at J, with 18 bases between the two ends. This table comes from immunoSEQ multiplex PCR, and its TCRdb copy is limited to in-frame clones, with some not included. The sample lists 250,000 or so clones, roughly 85% occurring once. This clone came up a few times. Sequencing was performed on PBMCs or T cells enriched from blood (not recorded which). This rearrangement joins TRBV20-1 to TRBJ1-6; D remains ambiguous. The TCR was taken from a man in his thirties or forties who had recovered from COVID-19. The CDR3 here is CSASVSGVPRSPLHF. CDR3 nucleotide sequence: TGCAGTGCTAGTGTCTCCGGGGTGCCTCGTTCACCCCTCCACTTT.